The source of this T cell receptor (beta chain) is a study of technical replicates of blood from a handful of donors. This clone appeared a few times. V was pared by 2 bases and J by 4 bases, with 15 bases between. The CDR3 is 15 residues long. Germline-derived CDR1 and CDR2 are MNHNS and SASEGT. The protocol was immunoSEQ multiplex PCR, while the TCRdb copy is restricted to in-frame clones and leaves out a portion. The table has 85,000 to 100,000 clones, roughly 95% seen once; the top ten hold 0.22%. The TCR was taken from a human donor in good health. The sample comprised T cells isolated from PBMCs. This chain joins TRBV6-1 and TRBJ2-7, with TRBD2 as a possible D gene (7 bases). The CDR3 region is CASSERGASRYEQYF. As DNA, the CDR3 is TGTGCCAGCAGTGAACGGGGGGCGTCTCGGTACGAGCAGTACTTC.